This T cell receptor beta chain was sequenced for a study of beta chain features in type 1 diabetes. Study-level points and caveats: Patients showed naive, central memory and Treg TCRB repertoires that appeared more similar than those of healthy donors. Shorter TCRB CDR3s, moderately but significantly so, marked every one of the four CD4+ subsets in Type 1 diabetes patients.

A few counts support this clone. The antigen remains unidentified. The trim removed 0 bases at V and 8 bases at J, leaving 4 bases unmatched. Germline CDR1 reads SGHRS; CDR2 reads YFSETQ. This CDR3 spans 13 amino acids. The authors reverse transcribed all of the isolated RNA, so sequencing captured expressed TCRB transcripts. Only in-frame clones appear in the TCRdb table, and some are missing; sequencing was by immunoSEQ multiplex PCR. This table has 200,000 to 250,000 clones, approximately 14% appearing once. Input material: naive CD4+ T cells from blood. J is TRBJ1-1 and V is TRBV5-1, with 7 bases lining up with TRBD1. The TCR was taken from a young man with type 1 diabetes. The CDR3 coding sequence is TGCGCCAGCAGCTTGGGAGTGGACAGGGAAGCTTTCTTT. Protein: CASSLGVDREAFF.